Below, 7 T cell receptor beta chains from the same sample are listed, as sequenced in a study of blood T cell repertoires in COVID-19. Clones were sequenced by immunoSEQ multiplex PCR, and TCRdb holds only the in-frame ones, with some missing. Of tens of thousands of clones listed, about 88% are singletons. Sequenced input: peripheral blood. The receptor set was obtained from a man between 60 and 75 years old with active COVID-19.

This chain joins TRBV13 and TRBJ2-1, with a weak D call TRBD2 (5 bases). The ends were cut back, 0 bases at V and 7 bases at J, with 13 bases in the middle. This CDR3 spans 15 amino acids. Germline CDR1 is PRHDT and CDR2 is FYEKMQ (reference sequence). In DNA, the CDR3 is TGTGCCAGCAGCTTAGGGGACTCCCTTGGGAATGAGCAGTTCTTC. This codes for CASSLGDSLGNEQFF.

The CDR3 region is CASSLTGEAFF. The CDR3 DNA reads as TGTGCCAGCAGCTTGACAGGTGAAGCTTTCTTT. The rearrangement uses TRBV5-5 and TRBJ1-1, with TRBD1 as a possible D gene (5 bases). This CDR3 has 11 amino acids. Per germline, CDR1 SGHKS and CDR2 YYEKEE (reference sequence). Trimming removed 1 base from V and 7 bases from J, with 5 bases in between.

This sequence joins TRBV11-2 and TRBJ1-2; D unresolved. From germline, CDR1 is SGHAT and CDR2 FQNNGV. CDR3 size: 11 residues. The V gene lost 4 bases and the J gene lost 2 bases, with 2 bases spanning the gap. The CDR3 loop is CASSSNYGYTF. CDR3 in DNA: TGTGCCAGCAGCTCGAACTATGGCTACACCTTC.

The chain has TRBV10-2 and TRBJ2-7, with D possibly TRBD2 on 5 matching bases. Germline lookup yields CDR1 WSHSY and CDR2 SAAADI. The V gene lost 8 bases and the J gene lost 3 bases, with 14 bases spanning the gap. The CDR3 contains 13 residues. The CDR3 loop is CASRPAVYYEQYF. DNA for the CDR3: TGCGCCAGCCGGCCAGCGGTCTACTACGAGCAGTACTTC.

This chain joins TRBV3-1 (or the pseudogene TRBV3-2) and TRBJ2-3, with a weak D call TRBD2 (6 bases). V was clipped by 7 bases and J by 8 bases, with 19 bases between them. The germline V gene encodes CDR1 LGHDT and CDR2 YNNKEL (reference sequence). This CDR3 is 14 amino acids long. The CDR3 region is CASMEAGSRGTQYF. In DNA, the CDR3 is TGTGCCAGCATGGAAGCGGGCTCCCGTGGTACGCAGTATTTT.

CDR3 protein: CASSSGTSDTGELFF. CDR3 sequence (DNA): TGTGCCAGCAGCTCCGGGACTAGCGACACCGGGGAGCTGTTTTTT. The V and J genes are TRBV7-3 and TRBJ2-2; 10 bases line up with TRBD2. The CDR3 is 15 residues long. CDR1 and CDR2 (germline): SGHTA, FQGTGA. V lost 4 bases and J lost 3; bases outside the gene matches: 2.

This chain joins TRBV6-5 and TRBJ2-5; TRBD2 is a possible D gene (6 bases). Between the trimmed V and J ends, which lost 6 bases and 1 base, there was a span of 18 bases. CDR1 is MNHEY and CDR2 is SVGAGI in the germline V gene. This CDR3 is 16 amino acids long. CDR3 protein: CASSYEVGSLQETQYF. CDR3 DNA sequence: TGTGCCAGCAGCTACGAGGTCGGGAGCCTCCAAGAGACCCAGTACTTC.